What follows describes a single T cell receptor beta chain. Its antigen has not been determined. No per-base quality is available; no much larger clone lies one base away. These data come from a study of blood T cell repertoires in COVID-19 (TCRdb year 2020). Some background on the complete study: Collaborator samples came from the United States, Italy and Spain and covered acute and convalescent phases of COVID-19. The prospective study material was composed of cDNA or gDNA derived from T cells, B-cell-depleted T cells, or PBMCs. Deeply sampled blood TCRbeta repertoires from subjects exposed to, actively infected with, or recovered from COVID-19 were included in the dataset. A freely available public database, intended as a resource for researchers studying the immune response to SARS-CoV-2, is where the repertoires were released. Samples came from the ongoing ImmuneRACE study (first 160 participants) plus 1,254 subjects from 6 global collaborators. A de-identified subject ID, COVID-19 status, age in years and sex were almost always included in the sample metadata. Where HLA class I and class II types were available, the types were taken from metadata supplied by the sample provider, not from assay-based typing. What the research found in general, with its limitations: How much clinical and demographic metadata was included differed by source and by participant, and the metadata was provided uncurated.

TCRbeta CDR3 regions were amplified from genomic DNA by means of the immunoSEQ Assay, a bias-controlled multiplex PCR. The authors' pipeline ran thus. The number of nucleated cells in each sample was estimated from the amplification of reference gene primers within the assay. To quantify the absolute abundance of each unique TCRbeta CDR3 rearrangement, sequence reads were collapsed and filtered. For each sample, productive Simpson clonality was calculated as the square root of Simpson's diversity index over productive rearrangements. Not all clones reach the TCRdb copy of this immuneACCESS table, which keeps in-frame sequences only. Checked studies attribute under half of the gap to unresolved V genes and leave the rest unexplained. That table furnishes V, J and clone size, whereas the DNA furnished D and trimming. Present in this sample are approximately 400,000 clones, around 89% of which were seen just once. Roughly 12% of the sample comes from the top ten.

One collaborating source in Seattle enrolled patients while the patients were actively infected and followed the patients over time throughout the course of disease. The collaborating institutions used their own protocols to collect whole blood in K2EDTA tubes. Collaborator samples were shipped for TCRbeta analysis as frozen whole blood, isolated PBMCs, or DNA extracted from either sample type. Including cysteine and phenylalanine, the CDR3 has 13 amino acids. Only the CDR3 DNA is retained, 39 bases long and in frame from the first base. V is clipped by 6 bases and J by 2 bases, and the sequence between their germline boundaries is 10 bases long. Looking up the germline V gene yields CDR1 ENHRY and CDR2 SYGVKD.

The rearranged segments are TRBV10-3 and TRBJ1-2; a weak D assignment points to TRBD1 (6 bases agree). Source material: peripheral blood. This receptor was identified in a woman aged 50 to 60 with COVID-19, enrolled during active disease. The DNA is as follows: TGTGCCATCAGGGGTACAGGGAACTATGGCTACACCTTC. Translated, this gives CAIRGTGNYGYTF.